Each of the 29 T cell receptor beta chains below was sequenced from the same sample in a study of cytomegalovirus exposure and HLA in healthy donors. It was with 60 Vbeta and 13 Jbeta primers that the PCR ran. Assay: immunoSEQ multiplex PCR; the TCRdb copy retains only in-frame clones and omits some. This table holds 100,000 to 150,000 clones. Sequencing was done on a sample of PBMCs. The receptors shown here come from a man between 18 and 35 years old in good health and CMV-seronegative.

V gene TRBV19 combines with J gene TRBJ2-1, with TRBD2 matching over 12 bases. CDR3 length equals 15 residues. Per germline, CDR1 LNHDA and CDR2 SQIVND (reference sequence). The J segment lost 6 bases and the V segment lost 5 bases, leaving 5 bases of the junction unmatched. The CDR3 here is CASSLTSGRFNEQFF. CDR3 in DNA: TGTGCCAGTAGTCTAACTAGCGGGAGGTTCAATGAGCAGTTCTTC. The full variable domain, with the rest looked up from reference TRBV19 and TRBJ2-1, is DGGITQSPKYLFRKEGQNVTLSCEQNLNHDAMYWYRQDPGQGLRLIYYSQIVNDFQKGDIAEGYSVSREKKESFPLTVTSAQKNPTAFYLCASSLTSGRFNEQFFGPGTRLTVL.

This chain links TRBV27 with TRBJ1-2, with D perhaps matching TRBD1 (5 bases). The CDR3 contains 11 residues. Trimming removed 5 bases at V and 7 bases at J, with 8 bases between. Per germline, CDR1 MNHEY and CDR2 SMNVEV (reference sequence). The CDR3 is CASSPGVGYTF. In DNA form, the CDR3 reads TGTGCCAGCAGTCCGGGGGTTGGCTACACCTTC.

This chain connects TRBV19 to TRBJ2-3; 9 positions match TRBD2. Per the germline V gene, CDR1 is LNHDA and CDR2 is SQIVND (reference sequence). The ends lost 3 bases at V and 2 bases at J; junction bases unmatched: 6. The CDR3 runs 16 residues. CDR3 DNA sequence: TGTGCCAGTAGTATTTTTGCGGGAGGGTCCACAGATACGCAGTATTTT. Amino acid sequence: CASSIFAGGSTDTQYF.

This chain uses TRBV7-9 with TRBJ1-5; possibly TRBD1 for D (5 bases). V was shortened by 4 bases and J by 9 bases, with 10 bases between the two germline ends. The CDR3 covers 12 residues. Germline CDR1 is SEHNR and CDR2 is FQNEAQ (reference sequence). The CDR3: CASSSRGGPQHF. CDR3 sequence (DNA): TGTGCCAGCAGCTCCCGGGGGGGGCCCCAGCATTTT.

The rearrangement links TRBV28 to TRBJ2-7; 8 bases match TRBD1. Germline V lookup: CDR1 MDHEN, CDR2 SYDVKM. The CDR3 consists of 17 residues. The V and J ends lost 3 bases and 0 bases, in that order; junction bases with no gene match: 10. The CDR3 bases are TGTGCCAGCAGTTTGGCCGGGACAGGTCTTTACTCCTACGAGCAGTACTTC. Amino acid sequence: CASSLAGTGLYSYEQYF.

This chain uses TRBV5-1 with TRBJ2-2; D may be TRBD2 (5 bases). CDR1 and CDR2 (germline): SGHRS, YFSETQ. CDR3 length equals 15 residues. The V end was cut by 1 base, the J end by 1 base, with 8 bases between. The CDR3 DNA sequence: TGCGCCAGCAGCTTGAGCGGTCAGAACACCGGGGAGCTGTTTTTT. Residues: CASSLSGQNTGELFF. The variable domain in full, with the rest retrieved from reference TRBV5-1 and TRBJ2-2, is KAGVTQTPRYLIKTRGQQVTLSCSPISGHRSVSWYQQTPGQGLQFLFEYFSETQRNKGNFPGRFSGRQFSNSRSEMNVSTLELGDSALYLCASSLSGQNTGELFFGEGSRLTVL.

The chain couples TRBV11-2 to TRBJ2-1; D is ambiguous. The CDR3 consists of 11 residues. V was cut by 2 bases and J by 6 bases, with 2 bases left in between. The V gene's germline CDR1 is SGHAT and CDR2 FQNNGV. CDR3 nucleotide sequence: TGTGCCAGCAGCTTACTCAATGAGCAGTTCTTC. Residues: CASSLLNEQFF. Looking up the rest from reference TRBV11-2 and TRBJ2-1 gives the full variable domain: EAGVAQSPRYKIIEKRQSVAFWCNPISGHATLYWYQQILGQGPKLLIQFQNNGVVDDSQLPKDRFSAERLKGVDSTLKIQPAKLEDSAVYLCASSLLNEQFFGPGTRLTVL.

The rearrangement links TRBV29-1 to TRBJ2-7; TRBD1 is a possible D gene (5 bases). The CDR3 totals 13 residues. CDR1 is SQVTM, CDR2 ANQGSEA, per germline. The V end lost 4 bases, the J end lost 3 bases, and 13 bases lay between the germline ends. The CDR3, as DNA: TGCAGCGTTGGCCCGACAGCTTACTACGAGCAGTACTTC. Encoded protein: CSVGPTAYYEQYF.

The genes are TRBV9 and TRBJ2-7, with 10 bases matching TRBD2. Germline trimming cut 0 bases from V and 6 bases from J; bases unmatched to any gene: 9. Germline lookup yields CDR1 SGDLS and CDR2 YYNGEE. The CDR3 is 16 residues long. The CDR3 DNA reads TGTGCCAGCAGCGTAGGGAACCTAGCGGGGGCTACCGAGCAGTACTTC. Encoded protein: CASSVGNLAGATEQYF.

The chain links TRBV28 to TRBJ2-6, with D unclear. The CDR3 loop spans 14 amino acids. Deletions cut 6 bases from V and 0 bases from J, with 6 bases between. CDR1 and CDR2 (germline): MDHEN, SYDVKM. CDR3 protein: CASSFISGANVLTF. Here the CDR3 DNA reads TGTGCCAGCAGCTTTATCTCTGGGGCCAACGTCCTGACTTTC. The whole variable domain, filled in from reference TRBV28 and TRBJ2-6, reads DVKVTQSSRYLVKRTGEKVFLECVQDMDHENMFWYRQDPGLGLRLIYFSYDVKMKEKGDIPEGYSVSREKKERFSLILESASTNQTSMYLCASSFISGANVLTFGAGSRLTVL.

The genes are TRBV6-5 and TRBJ2-5; D not certain. The CDR3 covers 13 residues. Germline V gene data show CDR1 as MNHEY and CDR2 as SVGAGI. Trimming took off 5 bases at V and 4 bases at J, with 11 bases between the two ends. This CDR3 is CASSARLGETQYF. CDR3 in DNA: TGTGCCAGCAGTGCCAGGTTAGGAGAGACCCAGTACTTC.

The CDR3 is CASSDRDNSPLHF. CDR3 DNA sequence: TGTGCCAGCTCGGACAGGGATAATTCACCCCTCCACTTT. The chain recombines TRBV18 with TRBJ1-6; 8 bases agree with TRBD1. V shed 6 bases, J shed 5 bases, and the junction held 0 bases outside the gene matches. This CDR3 is 13 amino acids long. CDR1 and CDR2 (germline): KGHSH, LQKENI.

This sequence joins TRBV9 and TRBJ1-3; tentatively, D is TRBD1 (6 bases). Germline-derived CDR1 and CDR2 are SGDLS and YYNGEE. V was shortened by 4 bases and J by 3 bases, with 14 bases between the two germline ends. This CDR3 spans 15 amino acids. CDR3 bases: TGTGCCAGCAGCCCTTACAGGGTTTATGGAAACACCATATATTTT. Translating it yields CASSPYRVYGNTIYF.

The chain combines TRBV28 with TRBJ2-7; 8 bases line up with TRBD2. Looked up from germline, CDR1 is MDHEN and CDR2 is SYDVKM. J was trimmed by 3 bases and V by 6 bases; bases with no gene match: 10. This CDR3 is 15 amino acids long. CDR3 DNA: TGTGCCAGCAGCCCTTGGGAGGCGGGAGGCTACGAGCAGTACTTC. This translates into CASSPWEAGGYEQYF.

CDR3 residues: CASSFGQAVGKLFF. DNA for the CDR3: TGTGCCAGCAGCTTCGGACAGGCGGTGGGGAAACTGTTTTTT. The chain links TRBV7-2 to TRBJ1-4; 7 bases align to TRBD1. Germline V lookup: CDR1 SGHTA, CDR2 FQGNSA. The CDR3 contains 14 residues. J was trimmed by 11 bases and V by 3 bases; bases with no gene match: 9.

This chain uses TRBV7-2 with TRBJ2-5; a possible D gene is TRBD1 (6 bases). V shed 5 bases and J shed 5 bases, with 15 bases lying between them. CDR3 length: 14 amino acids. Per germline, CDR1 SGHTA and CDR2 FQGNSA. In nucleotides, the CDR3 is TGTGCCAGCAGCCTCTACAGGGAGCCGGAGACCCAGTACTTC. This sequence encodes CASSLYREPETQYF. The full variable domain, its missing parts supplied by reference TRBV7-2 and TRBJ2-5, is GAGVSQSPSNKVTEKGKDVELRCDPISGHTALYWYRQSLGQGLEFLIYFQGNSAPDKSGLPSDRFSAERTGGSVSTLTIQRTQQEDSAVYLCASSLYREPETQYFGPGTRLLVL.

The genes are TRBV2 and TRBJ1-5; possible D gene TRBD1, 6 bases. Germline V CDR1 and CDR2: SNHLY, FYNNEI. V lost 3 bases and J lost 5, with 17 bases in between. This CDR3 has 16 amino acids. CDR3 residues: CASSDYGRGRDQPQHF. The CDR3 DNA is TGTGCCAGCAGTGATTATGGCAGGGGCAGGGATCAGCCCCAGCATTTT.

This chain uses TRBV18 with TRBJ1-2; D call uncertain. Trimming took off 1 base at V and 0 bases at J, with 15 bases between the two ends. The CDR3 extends over 17 amino acids. Germline V gives CDR1 KGHSH, CDR2 LQKENI. In nucleotides, the CDR3 is TGTGCCAGCTCACCACTGGCAGGTCCCTCAACTAACTATGGCTACACCTTC. Protein: CASSPLAGPSTNYGYTF.

The V call is TRBV10-3, the J call TRBJ1-1; D is unclear. This CDR3 is 13 amino acids long. Trimming took off 4 bases at V and 2 bases at J, with 8 bases between the two ends. Germline V CDR1 and CDR2: ENHRY, SYGVKD. CDR3 sequence reads: CAISVPGNTEAFF. CDR3 nucleotide sequence: TGTGCCATCAGTGTTCCAGGCAACACTGAAGCTTTCTTT.

The J gene is TRBJ2-7, the V gene TRBV21-1; TRBD1 is the table's D call, not checked against the DNA. TRBV21-1 is a known pseudogene. The CDR3 is made up of 16 amino acids. Here the CDR3 DNA reads TGTGCCAGCCAAGAACCTACGTGGGCAGGTGGGTACGAGCAGTACTTC. It codes for CASQEPTWAGGYEQYF.

This sequence joins TRBV13 and TRBJ1-4, with D possibly matching TRBD1 (5 bases). The germline gives CDR1 PRHDT, CDR2 FYEKMQ (reference sequence). This CDR3 contains 15 residues. V lost 8 bases to trimming and J lost 0 bases, with 13 bases between them. Here the CDR3 reads CASAPSGATNEKLFF. The CDR3, as DNA: TGTGCCAGCGCCCCCTCGGGGGCAACTAATGAAAAACTGTTTTTT.

The chain employs TRBV28 and TRBJ2-2; D remains unclear. This CDR3 is 15 amino acids long. Germline CDR1 reads MDHEN; CDR2 reads SYDVKM. The germline V and J ends were trimmed by 6 bases and 0 bases, with 11 bases remaining between them. CDR3 residues: CASSVQFANTGELFF. The CDR3 coding sequence is TGTGCCAGCAGCGTACAGTTCGCGAACACCGGGGAGCTGTTTTTT. Variable domain in full (rest from reference TRBV28 and TRBJ2-2): DVKVTQSSRYLVKRTGEKVFLECVQDMDHENMFWYRQDPGLGLRLIYFSYDVKMKEKGDIPEGYSVSREKKERFSLILESASTNQTSMYLCASSVQFANTGELFFGEGSRLTVL.

This chain uses TRBV10-1 with TRBJ1-2; D not certain. CDR1 WNHNN and CDR2 SYGVQD come from the germline V gene (reference sequence). The CDR3 spans 16 residues. V was cut by 0 bases and J by 8 bases, with 19 bases left in between. CDR3 region: CASSESRDKGIRGYTF. In nucleotides, the CDR3 is TGCGCCAGCAGTGAGTCGCGGGATAAGGGAATCCGGGGCTACACCTTC.

V usage is TRBV14 and J usage is TRBJ2-7, with D maybe TRBD1 (5 bases). Germline-derived CDR1 and CDR2 are SGHDN and FVKESK. The germline V and J ends were trimmed by 0 bases and 2 bases, with 11 bases remaining between them. CDR3 length: 15 residues. CDR3 coding DNA: TGTGCCAGCAGCCAAGATAGGCAGGGTCCCTACGAGCAGTACTTC. Its translation is CASSQDRQGPYEQYF.

The chain employs TRBV5-1 and TRBJ1-4; 9 bases are shared with TRBD1. This CDR3 is 15 amino acids long. Germline V gene data show CDR1 as SGHRS and CDR2 as YFSETQ. After removal of 2 bases from V and 8 bases from J, the junction contained 7 bases not matched to a gene. This CDR3 is CASSLTGGTREKLFF. The CDR3 bases are TGCGCCAGCAGCTTAACAGGGGGCACGCGGGAAAAACTGTTTTTT. Based on the CDR3 plus reference TRBV5-1 and TRBJ1-4, the full variable domain is KAGVTQTPRYLIKTRGQQVTLSCSPISGHRSVSWYQQTPGQGLQFLFEYFSETQRNKGNFPGRFSGRQFSNSRSEMNVSTLELGDSALYLCASSLTGGTREKLFFGSGTQLSVL.

This rearrangement joins TRBV5-6 to TRBJ2-5; 7 bases are shared with TRBD1. The J call may be mistaken, given a closer DNA end match to TRBJ2-7. Germline V CDR1 and CDR2: SGHDT, YYEEEE. CDR3 length equals 13 residues. DNA of the CDR3: TGTGCCAGCAGCCCACGGACAGGTAACGAGCAGTACTTC. Translated, it gives CASSPRTGNEQYF.

The CDR3 DNA reads as TGTGCCAGTAGTCCATCACTACATCCAAGCTACGAGCAGTACTTC. Encoded protein: CASSPSLHPSYEQYF. The chain uses TRBV19 and TRBJ2-7; D unclear. The V end lost 5 bases, the J end lost 3 bases, and 17 bases lay between the germline ends. This CDR3 contains 15 residues. The V gene's germline CDR1 is LNHDA and CDR2 SQIVND (reference sequence).

The gene calls are TRBV29-1 and TRBJ1-6; TRBD1 aligns across 8 bases. Germline CDR1 reads SQVTM; CDR2 reads ANQGSEA. CDR3 length: 12 residues. CDR3 residues: CRGQANNSPLHF. In DNA form, the CDR3 reads TGCCGGGGACAGGCTAATAATTCACCCCTCCACTTT.

This chain uses TRBV2 with TRBJ1-2; the match to TRBD1 covers 10 bases. Losses at the gene ends were 6 bases for V and 7 bases for J; bases not matched to a gene: 8. The germline CDR1 and CDR2 sequences are SNHLY and FYNNEI. The CDR3 covers 14 residues. The CDR3, as DNA: TGTGCCAGCAGCGACAGGGGGCGGGTGGGTGGCTACACCTTC. This codes for CASSDRGRVGGYTF.